This entry lists 7 T cell receptor beta chains sequenced from one sample in a study of T cells in Graves' hyperthyroidism and ophthalmopathy. RNA transcripts yielded amplified TCR beta CDR3 regions. Initially, a first-round RT-PCR of the TCR CDR3 employed the HTBI primer set. Each CDR3 protein is one row after TCRdb ran MiXCR on the multiplex PCR reads. The sample includes over 250,000 distinct CDR3 sequences, 15% to 20% of them seen just once. Sample: blood. These receptors were collected from a woman aged 55-69 years with Graves' ophthalmopathy.

This chain uses TRBV7-2 with TRBJ2-2; tentatively, D is TRBD1 (5 bases). This CDR3 spans 16 amino acids. Trimming removed 5 bases from V and 6 bases from J, with 19 bases in between. Germline CDR1 and CDR2: SGHTA and FQGNSA. This chain's CDR3 is CASSVQGAGSAGELFF. The CDR3 region has the DNA TGTGCCAGCAGCGTCCAAGGGGCAGGGTCGGCCGGGGAGCTGTTTTTT.

This chain uses TRBV7-2 with TRBJ2-7; 9 bases fit TRBD1. Germline CDR1 is SGHTA and CDR2 is FQGNSA. This CDR3 spans 15 amino acids. With 4 bases clipped from V and 3 bases from J, the junction kept 7 bases outside the gene matches. In nucleotides, the CDR3 is TGTGCCAGCAGCTCCGGGACAGGGCACCGCTACGAGCAGTACTTC. Encoded protein: CASSSGTGHRYEQYF.

The V call is TRBV18, the J call TRBJ2-3; 8 nucleotides match TRBD1. The CDR3 covers 17 residues. The V gene's germline CDR1 is KGHSH and CDR2 LQKENI. V dropped 1 base and J dropped 0; count of bases not matched to a gene: 6. The CDR3 reads CASSPRPGQESTDTQYF. The CDR3 region has the DNA TGTGCCAGCTCACCACGTCCGGGACAGGAAAGCACAGATACGCAGTATTTT. Full variable domain (outside the CDR3, taken from reference TRBV18 and TRBJ2-3): NAGVMQNPRHLVRRRGQEARLRCSPMKGHSHVYWYRQLPEEGLKFMVYLQKENIIDESGMPKERFSAEFPKEGPSILRIQQVVRGDSAAYFCASSPRPGQESTDTQYFGPGTRLTVL.

This clonotype showed up many times. This chain joins TRBV28 and TRBJ1-2; no definite D call. Germline CDR1 and CDR2: MDHEN and SYDVKM. Trimming stripped 5 bases from V and 5 bases from J, with 9 bases between. This CDR3 has 12 residues. CDR3 protein: CASSTRSYGYTF. CDR3 DNA: TGTGCCAGCAGTACGCGTTCGTATGGCTACACCTTC.

The chain recombines TRBV29-1 with TRBJ1-2; TRBD1 matches 8 bases. The V and J ends lost 3 bases and 7 bases, in that order; junction bases with no gene match: 4. This CDR3 is built from 12 residues. Germline values: CDR1 SQVTM, CDR2 ANQGSEA. For the CDR3, the DNA is TGCAGCGTTGAGAAACAGGGGGGTGGCTACACCTTC. As protein: CSVEKQGGGYTF.

Ten or more counts support this clonotype. V usage is TRBV3-1 and J usage is TRBJ1-1; D ambiguous. V was pared by 4 bases and J by 2 bases, with 8 bases between. The CDR3 consists of 13 residues. Germline CDR1 and CDR2: LGHDT and YNNKEL (reference sequence). CDR3 coding DNA: TGTGCCAGCAGCCCGCGCCGTAACACTGAAGCTTTCTTT. It yields the protein CASSPRRNTEAFF.

This chain links TRBV6-1 with TRBJ2-5, with a tentative D call TRBD1 (5 bases). V dropped 5 bases and J dropped 1 base, with 11 bases sitting between them. CDR3 size: 14 residues. Germline CDR1 and CDR2: MNHNS and SASEGT. The CDR3 sequence: CASSLDRIQETQYF. DNA for the CDR3: TGTGCCAGCAGTTTAGACAGAATCCAAGAGACCCAGTACTTC.